The sample holds one count of the clone carrying this TCR beta chain. The antigen is not known. The junction departs from the called germline gene at one end, perhaps through a read error. The PCR employed 60 Vbeta primers together with 13 Jbeta primers. Measured with immunoSEQ multiplex PCR; TCRdb has only the in-frame clones, and not every one. The data contain 100,000 or so clones, 70% to 80% of them singletons. CDR1 is SNHLY and CDR2 is FYNNEI in the germline V gene. The CDR3 contains 15 residues. The data are from a study of cytomegalovirus exposure and HLA in healthy donors. Study-wide results and limits: Certain sequence variants were highly shared and formed a cluster, and this cluster was likely a sequencing artifact. Later analysis indicated greater clonal expansion among HLA-associated TCR beta chains than among equally common other chains.

Material for sequencing was PBMCs. The clonotype originates from a male donor in good health and CMV-seropositive. This chain links TRBV2 with TRBJ2-6; possible D gene TRBD1, 5 bases. The CDR3 spells CASSVLPSGANGLTF. DNA of the CDR3: TGTGCCAGCAGTGTACTCCCCTCTGGGGCCAACGGCCTGACTTTC.